This entry lists 21 T cell receptor beta chains sequenced from one sample in a study of blood T cell repertoires in COVID-19. Method: immunoSEQ multiplex PCR; TCRdb's copy keeps in-frame clones and lacks some. Here the sample spans fewer than 250,000 clones, about 87% being singletons. The specimen sequenced was peripheral blood. These TCRs come from a man between 65 and 80 years old with acute or convalescent COVID-19.

The rearrangement uses TRBV10-3 and TRBJ1-4; TRBD1 might be the D (6 bases). Germline lookup yields CDR1 ENHRY and CDR2 SYGVKD. CDR3 length: 13 residues. V lost 4 bases and J 5 bases, leaving 8 bases between the germline ends. The CDR3 nucleotides are TGTGCCATCAGTGGACAGGAGAATGAAAAACTGTTTTTT. This codes for CAISGQENEKLFF.

V gene TRBV24-1 combines with J gene TRBJ1-2; D unresolved. The CDR3 consists of 13 residues. Trimming took off 3 bases at V and 4 bases at J, with 8 bases between the two ends. The germline V gene encodes CDR1 KGHDR and CDR2 SFDVKD. CDR3 DNA sequence: TGTGCCACCAGTGATAGTCGAGGCTATGGCTACACCTTC. Encoded protein: CATSDSRGYGYTF.

The J gene is TRBJ2-7, the V gene TRBV6-5; no firm D call. The germline V gene has CDR1 MNHEY and CDR2 SVGAGI. This CDR3 spans 12 amino acids. Trimming shortened V by 6 bases and J by 3 bases, and 9 bases separated the two germline ends. The CDR3 nucleotides read TGTGCCAGCAGGGCAGTGAACTACGAGCAGTACTTC. Amino acid sequence: CASRAVNYEQYF.

J is TRBJ2-3 and V is TRBV6-5, with D perhaps TRBD1 (7 bases). From germline, CDR1 is MNHEY and CDR2 SVGAGI. This CDR3 is 10 amino acids long. The ends were cut back, 8 bases at V and 15 bases at J, with 15 bases in the middle. CDR3 bases: TGTGCCAGCGGCAGGGGGGATCTTTATTTT. It encodes CASGRGDLYF.

The chain is built from TRBV11-2 and TRBJ2-4; 8 bases are shared with TRBD1. CDR3 length equals 19 residues. Germline V gene data show CDR1 as SGHAT and CDR2 as FQNNGV. Trimming removed 3 bases from V and 0 bases from J; junction bases left unmatched: 13. DNA of the CDR3: TGTGCCAGCAGCTTGAGTTGGACAGGGCTGCACCTAGCCAAAAACATTCAGTACTTC. It translates to CASSLSWTGLHLAKNIQYF.

The chain employs TRBV6-6 and TRBJ2-7; D call uncertain. The CDR3 runs to 14 residues. Germline CDR1 and CDR2: MNHNY and SVGAGI (reference sequence). V was pared by 2 bases and J by 2 bases, with 10 bases between. The CDR3 DNA is TGTGCCAGCAGTTACAACCGGGTCCCCTACGAGCAGTACTTC. Amino acids: CASSYNRVPYEQYF.

The rearrangement uses TRBV2 and TRBJ1-2, with 8 positions matching TRBD1. The CDR3 sequence is 15 residues long. V lost 5 bases to trimming and J lost 2 bases; unmatched junction nucleotides: 7. Germline V gene data show CDR1 as SNHLY and CDR2 as FYNNEI. CDR3 residues: CASSPGTGENYGYTF. Written as DNA, the CDR3 is TGTGCCAGCAGTCCCGGGACAGGTGAAAACTATGGCTACACCTTC.

This chain joins TRBV3-1 (or the pseudogene TRBV3-2) and TRBJ2-5; D may be TRBD1 (5 bases). Trimming took 1 base from V and 1 from J, leaving 10 bases between them. Germline CDR1 reads LGHDT; CDR2 reads YNNKEL (reference sequence). The length of the CDR3 is 15 residues. As DNA, the CDR3 is TGTGCCAGCAGCCAAGGCCCAGGGTTCCAAGAGACCCAGTACTTC. The encoded protein is CASSQGPGFQETQYF.

In its sample, this clone was seen once. The sample carries other DNA sequences with the same CDR3. The chain has TRBV15 and TRBJ2-7; 7 bases line up with TRBD1. With 6 bases clipped from V and 0 bases from J, the junction kept 8 bases outside the gene matches. The CDR3 totals 15 residues. The germline V gene encodes CDR1 LNHNV and CDR2 YYDKDF (reference sequence). CDR3: CATSLPGQSSYEQYF. The DNA of the CDR3 is TGTGCCACCAGTCTACCGGGACAGAGCTCCTACGAGCAGTACTTC.

The rearrangement links TRBV5-1 to TRBJ2-5; 9 bases agree with TRBD1. Germline assignment: CDR1 SGHRS and CDR2 YFSETQ. CDR3 size: 14 residues. The J segment lost 4 bases and the V segment lost 1 base, leaving 2 bases of the junction unmatched. This CDR3 reads CASSLNRGPETQYF. The CDR3 DNA follows: TGCGCCAGCAGCTTGAACAGGGGGCCAGAGACCCAGTACTTC.

Note on this clone: Other DNA sequences from this sample encode an identical CDR3 as well. The chain has TRBV7-9 and TRBJ1-5; 7 bases fit TRBD1. V trimming: 6 bases; J trimming: 3 bases; junction bases outside the gene matches: 5. Germline V gives CDR1 SEHNR, CDR2 FQNEAQ (reference sequence). This CDR3 region has 14 residues. This CDR3 is CASSRTGLNQPQHF. The CDR3 DNA is TGTGCCAGCAGTAGGACAGGCCTCAATCAGCCCCAGCATTTT.

This chain connects TRBV5-4 to TRBJ1-6; D gene unclear. From germline, CDR1 is SGHNT and CDR2 YYREEE (reference sequence). The CDR3 is made up of 14 amino acids. V dropped 4 bases and J dropped 4 bases, with 9 bases sitting between them. CDR3 sequence (DNA): TGTGCCAGCAGCCCAGGCCGGTATAATTCACCCCTCCACTTT. As protein: CASSPGRYNSPLHF.

For this clone: Other DNA sequences within the sample encode an identical CDR3. CDR3 nucleotide sequence: TGTGCCAGCAGTCTTACAGGGTCCTACGAGCAGTACTTC. Its translation: CASSLTGSYEQYF. The chain is built from TRBV28 and TRBJ2-7; perhaps TRBD1 as D (6 bases). The CDR3 has 13 residues. V gave up 5 bases and J gave up 1 base, with 9 bases separating them. From germline, CDR1 is MDHEN and CDR2 SYDVKM. The full variable domain, completed using reference TRBV28 and TRBJ2-7, is DVKVTQSSRYLVKRTGEKVFLECVQDMDHENMFWYRQDPGLGLRLIYFSYDVKMKEKGDIPEGYSVSREKKERFSLILESASTNQTSMYLCASSLTGSYEQYFGPGTRLTVT.

This rearrangement joins TRBV18 to TRBJ1-2, with 7 bases fitting TRBD1. Germline assignment: CDR1 KGHSH and CDR2 LQKENI. The trim removed 1 base at V and 1 base at J, leaving 6 bases unmatched. CDR3 length: 16 residues. The CDR3 protein is CASSPQGTALNYGYTF. For the CDR3, the DNA is TGTGCCAGCTCACCACAAGGGACAGCGCTTAACTATGGCTACACCTTC.

The rearrangement uses TRBV6-5 and TRBJ1-2; 11 nucleotides agree with TRBD1. The germline CDR1 and CDR2 sequences are MNHEY and SVGAGI. The CDR3 consists of 15 residues. V lost 8 bases, J lost 7 bases, and 12 bases stayed unmatched. CDR3 in DNA: TGTGCCAGCGGGGAGGACAGGGGGCGGATTGGTGGCTACACCTTC. Its translation is CASGEDRGRIGGYTF.

The rearrangement links TRBV7-9 to TRBJ2-5; 13 bases fit TRBD2. CDR1 is SEHNR, CDR2 FQNEAQ, per germline (reference sequence). There are 16 residues in the CDR3. V gave up 6 bases and J gave up 3 bases; unmatched junction bases: 7. CDR3 loop: CASSRRLAGGKETQYF. The CDR3 DNA follows: TGTGCCAGCAGTCGAAGACTAGCGGGGGGAAAAGAGACCCAGTACTTC. Based on the CDR3 plus reference TRBV7-9 and TRBJ2-5, the full variable domain is DTGVSQNPRHKITKRGQNVTFRCDPISEHNRLYWYRQTLGQGPEFLTYFQNEAQLEKSRLLSDRFSAERPKGSFSTLEIQRTEQGDSAMYLCASSRRLAGGKETQYFGPGTRLLVL.

J is TRBJ1-3 and V is TRBV28; D might be TRBD1 (6 bases). The length of the CDR3 is 14 residues. Germline V gives CDR1 MDHEN, CDR2 SYDVKM. The DNA of the CDR3 is TGTGCGAGCTGGGGGCTGTCTAATAAGAACACCATATATTTT. Amino acids: CASWGLSNKNTIYF.

The V and J genes are TRBV28 and TRBJ1-2; D remains unclear. The V end was cut by 8 bases, the J end by 1 base, with 8 bases between. This CDR3 comprises 12 residues. The germline V gene encodes CDR1 MDHEN and CDR2 SYDVKM. The chain's CDR3 is CASEGINYGYTF. The CDR3, as DNA: TGTGCCAGCGAGGGTATTAACTATGGCTACACCTTC.

The V gene is TRBV19, the J gene TRBJ1-5, with a weak D call TRBD1 (6 bases). This CDR3 region has 17 residues. The V end lost 0 bases, the J end lost 1 base, and 13 bases lay between the germline ends. The V gene's germline CDR1 is LNHDA and CDR2 SQIVND (reference sequence). The CDR3 spells CASSIDLDRLSNQPQHF. In DNA, the CDR3 is TGTGCCAGTAGTATAGATCTGGACAGATTGAGCAATCAGCCCCAGCATTTT.

About this clone: The germline gene is not matched at one end of the junction; a read error may be the cause. The chain employs TRBV18 and TRBJ2-1; 10 nucleotides agree with TRBD2. The CDR3 spans 13 residues. CDR1 KGHSH and CDR2 LQKENI come from the germline V gene. CDR3 sequence (DNA): TGTGCCAGCTCACCACCGTCTAGCGGGAGCGTTGTCTTC. This codes for CASSPPSSGSVVF.

The chain has TRBV29-1 and TRBJ1-2, with a possible D match to TRBD1 (5 bases). V was shortened by 3 bases and J by 7 bases, with 12 bases between the two germline ends. Per germline, CDR1 SQVTM and CDR2 ANQGSEA. The CDR3 length is 12 residues. CDR3: CSVDTRDSGYTF. For the CDR3, the DNA is TGCAGCGTTGATACCAGGGATAGTGGCTACACCTTC.